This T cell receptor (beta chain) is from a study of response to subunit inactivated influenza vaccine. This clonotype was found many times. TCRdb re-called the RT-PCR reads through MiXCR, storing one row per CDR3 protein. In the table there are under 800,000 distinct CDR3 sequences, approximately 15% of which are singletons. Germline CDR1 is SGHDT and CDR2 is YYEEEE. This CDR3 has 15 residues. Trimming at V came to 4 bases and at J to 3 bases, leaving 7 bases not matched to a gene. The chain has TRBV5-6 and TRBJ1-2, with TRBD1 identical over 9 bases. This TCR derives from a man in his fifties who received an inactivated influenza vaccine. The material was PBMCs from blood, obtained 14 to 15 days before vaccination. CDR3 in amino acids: CASSTLTGGDYGYTF. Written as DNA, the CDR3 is TGTGCCAGCAGCACACTCACAGGGGGCGACTATGGCTACACCTTC. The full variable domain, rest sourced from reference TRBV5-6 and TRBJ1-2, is DAGVTQSPTHLIKTRGQQVTLRCSPKSGHDTVSWYQQALGQGPQFIFQYYEEEERQRGNFPDRFSGHQFPNYSSELNVNALLLGDSALYLCASSTLTGGDYGYTFGSGTRLTVV.